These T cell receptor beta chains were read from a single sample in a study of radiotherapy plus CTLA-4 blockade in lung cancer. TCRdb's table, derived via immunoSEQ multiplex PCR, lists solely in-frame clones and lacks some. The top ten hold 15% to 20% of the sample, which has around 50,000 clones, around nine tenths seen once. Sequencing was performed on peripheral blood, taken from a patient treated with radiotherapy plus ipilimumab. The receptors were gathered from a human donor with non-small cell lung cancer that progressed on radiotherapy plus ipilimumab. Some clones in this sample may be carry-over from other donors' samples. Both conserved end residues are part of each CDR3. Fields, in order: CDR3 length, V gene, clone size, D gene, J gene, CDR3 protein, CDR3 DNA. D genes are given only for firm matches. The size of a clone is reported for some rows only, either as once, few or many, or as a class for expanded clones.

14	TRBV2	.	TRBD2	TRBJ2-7	CASSGSGRAGEQYF	TGTGCCAGCAGTGGTAGCGGGAGGGCCGGAGAGCAGTACTTC
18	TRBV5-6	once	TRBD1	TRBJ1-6	CASSGGTGGRANNSPLHF	TGTGCCAGCAGCGGGGGAACAGGGGGCAGGGCAAATAATTCACCCCTCCACTTT
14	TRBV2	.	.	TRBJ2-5	CASSARRDGETQYF	TGTGCCAGCAGCGCGCGGAGGGATGGAGAGACCCAGTACTTC
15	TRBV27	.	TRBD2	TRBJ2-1	CASRGGFVAGREQFF	TGTGCCAGCAGGGGGGGTTTCGTAGCGGGGCGTGAGCAGTTCTTC
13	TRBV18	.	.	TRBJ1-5	CASSPESNQPQHF	TGTGCCAGCTCACCCGAGAGCAATCAGCCCCAGCATTTT
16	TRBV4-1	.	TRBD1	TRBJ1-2	CASSHDGQGANYGYTF	TGCGCCAGCAGCCATGACGGACAGGGGGCTAACTATGGCTACACCTTC
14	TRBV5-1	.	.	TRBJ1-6	CASSTGTQNSPLHF	TGCGCCAGCAGCACAGGAACACAAAATTCACCCCTCCACTTT
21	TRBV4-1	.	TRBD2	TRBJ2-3	CASSQILRGARAGGGTDTQYF	TGCGCCAGCAGCCAAATTCTCCGGGGGGCAAGGGCGGGAGGCGGCACAGATACGCAGTATTTT
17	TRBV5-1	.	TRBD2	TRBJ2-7	CASSLASTSGIPYEQYF	TGCGCCAGCAGCTTGGCCTCGACTAGCGGGATCCCCTACGAGCAGTACTTC
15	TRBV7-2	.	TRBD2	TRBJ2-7	CASSLGTSGKYEQYF	TGTGCCAGCAGCTTAGGGACTAGCGGGAAGTACGAGCAGTACTTC
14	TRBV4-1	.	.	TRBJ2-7	CASSQRDGSYEQYF	TGCGCCAGCAGCCAGCGGGACGGATCCTACGAGCAGTACTTC
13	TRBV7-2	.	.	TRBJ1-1	CASSLDMSTEAFF	TGTGCCAGCAGCTTAGACATGTCTACTGAAGCTTTCTTT
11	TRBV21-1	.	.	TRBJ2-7	CASSKAREQYF	TGTGCCAGCAGCAAAGCTCGGGAGCAGTACTTC
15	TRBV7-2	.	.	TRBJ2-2	CASSLAGQPRGELFF	TGTGCCAGCAGCTTAGCGGGACAGCCACGCGGGGAGCTGTTTTTC
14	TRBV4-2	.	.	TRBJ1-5	CASSQVGRNQPQHF	TGTGCCAGCAGCCAAGTGGGGCGAAATCAGCCCCAGCATTTT
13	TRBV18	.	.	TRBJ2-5	CASSPFWAETQYF	TGTGCCAGCTCACCCTTCTGGGCTGAGACCCAGTACTTC
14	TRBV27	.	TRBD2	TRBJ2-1	CASMRAGVNNEQFF	TGTGCCAGCATGAGAGCGGGGGTGAACAATGAGCAGTTCTTC
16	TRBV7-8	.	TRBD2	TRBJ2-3	CASSDLLAHSTDTQYF	TGTGCCAGCAGCGATCTACTAGCGCATAGCACAGATACGCAGTATTTT
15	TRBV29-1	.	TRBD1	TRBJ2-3	CSVEGRDRGLNTQYF	TGCAGCGTTGAAGGCCGGGACAGGGGGCTAAATACGCAGTATTTT
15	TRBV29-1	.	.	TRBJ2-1	CSVELKGVTYNEQFF	TGCAGCGTTGAACTGAAAGGGGTCACCTACAATGAGCAGTTCTTC
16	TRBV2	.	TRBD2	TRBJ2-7	CASTINLAVSSYEQYF	TGTGCCAGCACAATCAACCTAGCGGTGAGCTCCTACGAGCAGTACTTC
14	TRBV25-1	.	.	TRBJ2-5	CVSSETGVQETQYF	TGTGTCAGCAGTGAGACGGGGGTCCAAGAGACCCAGTACTTC
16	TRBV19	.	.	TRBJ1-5	CASKSGRDYSNQPQHF	TGTGCCAGTAAATCGGGGAGGGATTATAGCAATCAGCCCCAGCATTTT
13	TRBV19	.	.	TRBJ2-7	CASNPPNSYEQYF	TGTGCCAGTAACCCTCCTAACTCCTACGAGCAGTACTTC
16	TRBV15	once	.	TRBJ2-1	CATSRVSSPAYNEQFF	TGTGCCACCAGCAGAGTCAGTTCCCCCGCCTACAATGAGCAGTTCTTC
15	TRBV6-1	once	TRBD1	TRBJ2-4	CASSGDRVTKNIQYF	TGTGCCAGCAGTGGGGACAGGGTGACCAAAAACATTCAGTACTTC
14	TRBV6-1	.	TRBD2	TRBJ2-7	CASALPGLVDEQYF	TGTGCCAGCGCCCTACCCGGACTAGTAGACGAGCAGTACTTC
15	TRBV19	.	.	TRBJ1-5	CASRTDSFSNQPQHF	TGTGCCAGTAGAACCGACAGTTTTAGCAATCAGCCCCAGCATTTT
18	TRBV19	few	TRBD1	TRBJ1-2	CASSAALRDRVANYGYTF	TGTGCCAGTAGTGCGGCTCTCCGGGACAGGGTTGCTAACTATGGCTACACCTTC
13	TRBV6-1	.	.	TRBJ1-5	CASSVGQPQPQHF	TGTGCCAGCAGTGTTGGACAGCCTCAGCCCCAGCATTTT
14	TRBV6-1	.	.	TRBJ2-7	CASSAGTTSYEQYF	TGTGCCAGCAGTGCCGGGACAACCTCCTACGAGCAGTACTTC
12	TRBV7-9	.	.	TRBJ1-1	CASSLAAWEAFF	TGTGCCAGCAGCTTGGCGGCCTGGGAAGCTTTCTTT
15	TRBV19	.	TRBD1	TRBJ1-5	CASSIGQGSNQPQHF	TGTGCCAGTAGTATTGGACAGGGGAGCAATCAGCCCCAGCATTTT
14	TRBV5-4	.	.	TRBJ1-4	CASSFRLSGEKLFF	TGTGCCAGCAGCTTCCGACTCTCGGGTGAAAAACTGTTTTTT
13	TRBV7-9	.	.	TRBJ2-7	CASSLRGTYEQYF	TGTGCCAGCAGCTTACGGGGTACCTACGAGCAGTACTTC
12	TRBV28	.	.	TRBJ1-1	CASSTQNTEAFF	TGTGCCAGCAGTACACAGAACACTGAAGCTTTCTTT
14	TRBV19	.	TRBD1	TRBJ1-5	CASRRQGSNQPQHF	TGTGCCAGTAGGAGACAGGGTAGCAATCAGCCCCAGCATTTT
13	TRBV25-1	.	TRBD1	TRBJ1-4	CASSGRGVEKLFF	TGTGCCAGCAGTGGCAGGGGGGTTGAAAAACTGTTTTTT
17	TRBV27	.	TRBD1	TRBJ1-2	CASSLLAATGIIYGYTF	TGTGCCAGCAGTTTATTGGCCGCGACAGGGATAATCTATGGCTACACCTTC
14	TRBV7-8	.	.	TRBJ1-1	CASSPVLQDTEAFF	TGTGCCAGCAGCCCGGTCCTTCAAGATACTGAAGCTTTCTTT
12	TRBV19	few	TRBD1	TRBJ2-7	CATGDRAGEQYF	TGTGCCACCGGTGACAGGGCCGGCGAGCAGTACTTC
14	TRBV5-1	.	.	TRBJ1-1	CASSFTGTNTEAFF	TGCGCCAGCAGCTTTACAGGGACGAACACTGAAGCTTTCTTT
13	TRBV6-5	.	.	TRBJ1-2	CASSLQTNYGYTF	TGTGCCAGCAGCCTTCAGACTAACTATGGCTACACCTTC
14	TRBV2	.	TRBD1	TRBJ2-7	CASIFETGKYEQYF	TGTGCCAGCATATTCGAGACAGGGAAATACGAGCAGTACTTC
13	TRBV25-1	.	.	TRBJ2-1	CASKPTQYNEQFF	TGTGCCAGCAAGCCCACTCAATACAATGAGCAGTTCTTC
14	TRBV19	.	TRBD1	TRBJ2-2	CASHQQGYTGELFF	TGTGCCAGTCACCAACAGGGGTACACCGGGGAGCTGTTTTTT
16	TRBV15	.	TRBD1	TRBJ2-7	CATSTRTGQRPYEQYF	TGTGCCACCAGCACCCGGACAGGGCAGCGGCCCTACGAGCAGTACTTC
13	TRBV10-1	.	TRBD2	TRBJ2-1	CASRSGGANEQFF	TGCGCCAGCCGTAGCGGGGGGGCCAATGAGCAGTTCTTC
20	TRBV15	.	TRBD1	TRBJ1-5	CATSRTATGTGGFGNQPQHF	TGTGCCACCAGCCGAACAGCCACCGGGACAGGGGGCTTTGGCAATCAGCCCCAGCATTTT
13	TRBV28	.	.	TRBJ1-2	CASSPGLGYGYTF	TGTGCCAGCAGTCCAGGGTTAGGGTATGGCTACACCTTC
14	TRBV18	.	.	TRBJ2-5	CASSGIGDQETQYF	TGTGCCAGCTCCGGAATCGGGGACCAAGAGACCCAGTACTTC
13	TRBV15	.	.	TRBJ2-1	CATSSSRLNEQFF	TGTGCCACCAGCAGCTCCAGGCTCAATGAGCAGTTCTTC
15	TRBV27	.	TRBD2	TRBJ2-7	CASSLRGGTNYEQYF	TGTGCCAGCAGTTTACGGGGGGGGACCAACTACGAGCAGTACTTC
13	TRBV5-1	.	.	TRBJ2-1	CASSPGQNNEQFF	TGCGCCAGCAGCCCCGGACAGAACAATGAGCAGTTCTTC
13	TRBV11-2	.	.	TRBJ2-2	CASVLAGTGELFF	TGTGCCAGCGTACTAGCAGGGACCGGGGAGCTGTTTTTT
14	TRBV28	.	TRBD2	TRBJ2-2	CASSQRGHTGELFF	TGTGCCAGCAGTCAGCGGGGTCACACCGGGGAGCTGTTTTTT
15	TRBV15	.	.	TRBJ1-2	CATSTPVGGFYGYTF	TGTGCCACCAGTACCCCCGTCGGGGGATTCTATGGCTACACCTTC